The 19 T cell receptor beta chains below were found in one sample sequenced in a study of shared clonotypes between healthy human individuals. The protocol was immunoSEQ multiplex PCR, while the TCRdb copy is restricted to in-frame clones and leaves out a portion. This table has some 2.3 million clones, more than 85% appearing once. The sequencing sample was made of naive CD4+ T cells from PBMCs. Subset of the sample: CD45RA+ positively selected. The source is a man younger than 35 in good health. Some clones in this sample may be carry-over from other donors' samples.

The chain combines TRBV7-2 with TRBJ2-7; TRBD2 matches at 12 bases. The CDR3 has 17 amino acids. Germline CDR1 and CDR2: SGHTA and FQGNSA. The V and J ends lost 5 bases and 7 bases, in that order; junction bases with no gene match: 15. The CDR3 nucleotides read TGTGCCAGCAGCGCGACGATGGGACTAGCGGGTCGAAGGGAGCAGTACTTC. Residues: CASSATMGLAGRREQYF. Full variable domain (rest looked up from reference TRBV7-2 and TRBJ2-7): GAGVSQSPSNKVTEKGKDVELRCDPISGHTALYWYRQSLGQGLEFLIYFQGNSAPDKSGLPSDRFSAERTGGSVSTLTIQRTQQEDSAVYLCASSATMGLAGRREQYFGPGTRLTVT.

The chain couples TRBV5-5 to TRBJ2-3; 9 bases are a match to TRBD1. The V gene end was trimmed by 4 bases and the J gene end by 14 bases; junction bases not matched to a gene: 14. Germline V gene data show CDR1 as SGHKS and CDR2 as YYEKEE (reference sequence). The CDR3 runs 14 residues. The CDR3 region is CASSLSQGAPGRYF. The CDR3 DNA is TGTGCCAGCAGCCTATCACAGGGGGCGCCGGGGAGGTATTTT.

Regarding this clone: Other DNA sequences in the same sample also yield this CDR3. This chain joins TRBV11-3 and TRBJ2-7; a possible D gene is TRBD2 (6 bases). Trimming cost V 1 base and J 0 bases, with 7 bases left between them. Germline CDR1 and CDR2: SGHNT and YENEEA. CDR3 length: 14 residues. The DNA for the CDR3 is TGTGCCAGCAGCTTAGGCGGGAACTCCTACGAGCAGTACTTC. It is translated as CASSLGGNSYEQYF. Using reference TRBV11-3 and TRBJ2-7 for the parts outside the CDR3, the full variable domain is EAGVVQSPRYKIIEKKQPVAFWCNPISGHNTLYWYLQNLGQGPELLIRYENEEAVDDSQLPKDRFSAERLKGVDSTLKIQPAELGDSAVYLCASSLGGNSYEQYFGPGTRLTVT.

As for this clone: The sample carries other DNA sequences with the same CDR3. The chain uses TRBV7-9 and TRBJ1-2; no definite D call. CDR1 SEHNR and CDR2 FQNEAQ come from the germline V gene (reference sequence). The CDR3 spans 13 residues. Trimming removed 1 base from V and 5 bases from J, with 8 bases in between. This CDR3 is CASSLETGYGYTF. CDR3 DNA: TGTGCCAGCAGCTTAGAGACGGGATATGGCTACACCTTC.

This rearrangement joins TRBV19 to TRBJ1-1, with D possibly matching TRBD1 (6 bases). Germline V gene lookup returns CDR1 LNHDA and CDR2 SQIVND (reference sequence). This CDR3 region has 18 residues. V dropped 3 bases and J dropped 3 bases, with 23 bases sitting between them. This chain's CDR3 is CASSINSARGNFDTEAFF. In DNA form, the CDR3 reads TGTGCCAGTAGTATTAATTCGGCCAGGGGTAATTTTGACACTGAAGCTTTCTTT.

The genes are TRBV6-1 and TRBJ1-5, with a weak D call TRBD1 (5 bases). CDR1 and CDR2 (germline): MNHNS, SASEGT. V lost 2 bases and J lost 3, with 8 bases in between. The CDR3 runs 14 residues. The CDR3 sequence: CASSERGANQPQHF. In DNA, the CDR3 is TGTGCCAGCAGTGAACGAGGGGCCAATCAGCCCCAGCATTTT.

The genes are TRBV28 and TRBJ1-2, with TRBD1 matching 10 bases. Unmatched junction bases numbered 2, after V lost 1 base and J lost 6 bases. The CDR3 consists of 14 residues. The germline V gene has CDR1 MDHEN and CDR2 SYDVKM. This CDR3 reads CASSLLGTGDGYTF. For the CDR3, the DNA is TGTGCCAGCAGTTTATTGGGGACAGGGGATGGCTACACCTTC.

This chain connects TRBV30 to TRBJ1-1; D possibly corresponds to TRBD1 (5 bases). V shed 5 bases and J shed 3 bases, with 25 bases lying between them. CDR1 GTSNPN and CDR2 SVGIG come from the germline V gene (reference sequence). The CDR3 runs 17 residues. The CDR3 reads CAWPLPGGYSLDTEAFF. The CDR3 bases are TGTGCCTGGCCTCTTCCCGGGGGGTACTCGCTGGACACTGAAGCTTTCTTT. The whole variable domain, remainder taken from reference TRBV30 and TRBJ1-1, is SQTIHQWPATLVQPVGSPLSLECTVEGTSNPNLYWYRQAAGRGLQLLFYSVGIGQISSEVPQNLSASRPQDRQFILSSKKLLLSDSGFYLCAWPLPGGYSLDTEAFFGQGTRLTVV.

The chain uses TRBV18 and TRBJ2-3; TRBD1 aligns across 7 bases. In germline, CDR1 is KGHSH, CDR2 LQKENI. The CDR3 is made up of 15 amino acids. J lost 2 bases, V lost 4 bases, and 6 bases had no gene match. In DNA form, the CDR3 reads TGTGCCAGCTCACTAGCGACAGGGAACACAGATACGCAGTATTTT. As protein: CASSLATGNTDTQYF.

The gene calls are TRBV28 and TRBJ1-5; D may be TRBD1 (5 bases). The CDR3 is 14 residues long. V was shortened by 9 bases and J by 2 bases, with 14 bases between the two germline ends. Germline lookup yields CDR1 MDHEN and CDR2 SYDVKM. The CDR3 DNA sequence: TGTGCCAGTCAAGACGGGGGGGGCAATCAGCCCCAGCATTTT. It encodes CASQDGGGNQPQHF.

The genes are TRBV4-3 and TRBJ2-7; D is unresolved. In germline, CDR1 is LGHNA, CDR2 YSLEER. The CDR3 sequence is 15 residues long. Trimming removed 0 bases from V and 1 base from J, with 10 bases in between. The CDR3 loop reads CASSQDLRLSYEQYF. The CDR3, as DNA: TGCGCCAGCAGCCAAGATCTACGCCTTTCCTACGAGCAGTACTTC.

Here the CDR3 DNA reads TGTGCCACCAGCCTCAACAGGGACCCTCAAGAGACCCAGTACTTC. Translation gives CATSLNRDPQETQYF. V usage is TRBV15 and J usage is TRBJ2-5, with D maybe TRBD1 (6 bases). V dropped 5 bases and J dropped 2 bases, with 15 bases sitting between them. This CDR3 comprises 15 residues. The V gene's germline CDR1 is LNHNV and CDR2 YYDKDF (reference sequence).

The chain combines TRBV9 with TRBJ2-5, with D uncertain. CDR1 SGDLS and CDR2 YYNGEE come from the germline V gene. Trimming shortened V by 0 bases and J by 5 bases, and 14 bases separated the two germline ends. The CDR3 loop spans 15 amino acids. The chain's CDR3 is CASSVGPLGGETQYF. CDR3 DNA: TGTGCCAGCAGCGTAGGCCCTCTTGGTGGGGAGACCCAGTACTTC.

The chain carries TRBV27 and TRBJ2-5; TRBD1 matches 7 bases. The CDR3 has 18 residues. J lost 4 bases, V lost 7 bases, and 21 bases had no gene match. Germline-derived CDR1 and CDR2 are MNHEY and SMNVEV (reference sequence). CDR3 protein: CASTLLKGAWDVGETQYF. Here the CDR3 DNA reads TGTGCCAGCACCCTCCTGAAGGGGGCATGGGACGTAGGAGAGACCCAGTACTTC.

V usage is TRBV7-9 and J usage is TRBJ2-5; 13 bases are shared with TRBD2. V shed 5 bases, J shed 5 bases, and the junction held 8 bases outside the gene matches. Looked up from germline, CDR1 is SEHNR and CDR2 is FQNEAQ (reference sequence). This CDR3 spans 16 amino acids. The CDR3 DNA sequence: TGTGCCAGCAGCCCTAGGACTAGCGGGAGCGTTGAGACCCAGTACTTC. Translated, it gives CASSPRTSGSVETQYF.

The rearrangement uses TRBV18 and TRBJ1-2; 7 bases map to TRBD1. The CDR3 runs 13 residues. The ends lost 5 bases at V and 4 bases at J; junction bases unmatched: 4. Germline V gene data show CDR1 as KGHSH and CDR2 as LQKENI. CDR3 region: CASSSGQIYGYTF. DNA of the CDR3: TGTGCCAGCTCATCGGGACAGATCTATGGCTACACCTTC. The full variable domain, with the rest looked up from reference TRBV18 and TRBJ1-2, is NAGVMQNPRHLVRRRGQEARLRCSPMKGHSHVYWYRQLPEEGLKFMVYLQKENIIDESGMPKERFSAEFPKEGPSILRIQQVVRGDSAAYFCASSSGQIYGYTFGSGTRLTVV.

The J gene is TRBJ2-1, the V gene TRBV18; no clear D gene. The germline V gene encodes CDR1 KGHSH and CDR2 LQKENI. CDR3 size: 13 residues. Trimming removed 2 bases at V and 5 bases at J, with 7 bases between. The CDR3 DNA is TGTGCCAGCTCACCAAGGGAAAACAATGAGCAGTTCTTC. Residues: CASSPRENNEQFF.

The chain employs TRBV28 and TRBJ2-1, with D hard to call. V was trimmed by 2 bases and J by 0 bases, leaving 11 bases between them. Per germline, CDR1 MDHEN and CDR2 SYDVKM. The CDR3 has 16 amino acids. The CDR3 DNA sequence: TGTGCCAGCAGTTTACCAGGATCTCGCTCCTACAATGAGCAGTTCTTC. Translation: CASSLPGSRSYNEQFF.

Of note for this clone: The same CDR3 can be traced to other DNA sequences in this sample. The rearrangement uses TRBV5-1 and TRBJ2-5; possibly TRBD1 for D (5 bases). This CDR3 contains 14 residues. The germline V and J ends were trimmed by 2 bases and 1 base, with 9 bases remaining between them. The germline CDR1 and CDR2 sequences are SGHRS and YFSETQ. CDR3 sequence (DNA): TGCGCCAGCAGCTTTGGGGCGGTCCAAGAGACCCAGTACTTC. Translating it yields CASSFGAVQETQYF.